This T cell receptor beta chain came from a study of shared clonotypes between healthy human individuals. Trimming cost V 4 bases and J 2 bases, with 14 bases left between them. This CDR3 is built from 15 residues. Per the germline V gene, CDR1 is MGHRA and CDR2 is YSYEKL. Profiling relied on immunoSEQ multiplex PCR, and the TCRdb table lists in-frame clones only, not all of them. The sample holds about 2,100,000 clones, 90% to 95% seen once. CD45RO negativity and positive selection for CCR7 defined naive CD8 cells, a population that excluded terminally differentiated effector memory CD45RA+ cells. The gene calls are TRBV4-1 and TRBJ1-2; D possibly corresponds to TRBD1 (5 bases). This sequence originates from a young man in good health. Some clones in this sample may be carry-over from other donors' samples. Sequenced material: naive CD8+ T cells from PBMCs. CDR3 DNA: TGCGCCAGCAGCCTAACCGGGACGGGGAACTATGGCTACACCTTC. It encodes CASSLTGTGNYGYTF.